These 24 T cell receptor beta chains came from one sample sequenced in a study of T cells in Graves' hyperthyroidism and ophthalmopathy. There were TCR beta CDR3 regions amplified from RNA transcripts. RT-PCR in the first round (using the HTBI primer set) targeted the TCR CDR3. TCRdb processed the multiplex PCR reads anew with MiXCR; each CDR3 protein has one entry. The repertoire holds 490,000 or so distinct CDR3 sequences, with 46% as singletons. What was sequenced was peripheral blood or thyroid tissue (not recorded which). The receptors come from an adult woman with Graves' disease, either hyperthyroidism or ophthalmopathy (not recorded which).

V and J are TRBV20-1 and TRBJ2-5; D is unresolved. Trimming removed 5 bases from V and 0 bases from J, with 7 bases in between. The CDR3 spans 12 residues. Germline V lookup: CDR1 DFQATT, CDR2 SNEGSKA (reference sequence). CDR3 in amino acids: CSAQTDQETQYF. The CDR3 DNA reads TGCAGTGCTCAAACGGACCAAGAGACCCAGTACTTC.

The CDR3 nucleotides are TGTGCCAGCTCCGGGACAGGGGGGAGCAATCAGCCCCAGCATTTT. Translating it yields CASSGTGGSNQPQHF. V usage is TRBV2 and J usage is TRBJ1-5; 11 bases are shared with TRBD1. J was trimmed by 1 base and V by 8 bases; bases with no gene match: 4. The length of the CDR3 is 15 residues. Germline V CDR1 and CDR2: SNHLY, FYNNEI.

The chain has TRBV4-1 and TRBJ2-7; tentative D call: TRBD2 (6 bases). Per the germline V gene, CDR1 is MGHRA and CDR2 is YSYEKL. The length of the CDR3 is 16 residues. V was clipped by 0 bases and J by 2 bases, with 14 bases between them. CDR3 in amino acids: CASSQDSREVTYEQYF. For the CDR3, the DNA is TGCGCCAGCAGCCAAGACTCCAGGGAGGTAACCTACGAGCAGTACTTC.

Only a few counts were recorded for this clonotype. It may be a read error: a sequence one base away is much more abundant. This chain joins TRBV9 and TRBJ1-1; 9 positions agree with TRBD1. CDR1 is SGDLS, CDR2 YYNGEE, per germline. The CDR3 sequence is 16 residues long. The CDR3 DNA reads as TGCGCCAGCAGCTTGGGCCCGGGACAGGGACCCTCTGAAGCTTTCTTT. This encodes CASSLGPGQGPSEAFF.

This clonotype was picked up a small number of times. The rearrangement uses TRBV6-5 and TRBJ2-7, with D possibly TRBD1 on 6 matching bases. Germline V gives CDR1 MNHEY, CDR2 SVGAGI. Between the trimmed V and J ends, which lost 2 bases and 6 bases, there was a span of 29 bases. The CDR3 is made up of 19 amino acids. The CDR3 reads CASSYPRGGSERGHGEQYF. CDR3 DNA: TGTGCCAGCAGTTACCCCAGGGGCGGGTCGGAGAGAGGTCACGGCGAGCAGTACTTC.

This rearrangement joins TRBV20-1 to TRBJ2-7; tentatively, D is TRBD1 or TRBD2 (5 bases each). The CDR3 contains 15 residues. The germline gives CDR1 DFQATT, CDR2 SNEGSKA (reference sequence). V lost 3 bases to trimming and J lost 2 bases, with 17 bases between them. The CDR3 bases are TGCAGTGCTAGGTGGGACCGCTTTTTTCCCTACGAGCAGTACTTC. It translates to CSARWDRFFPYEQYF.

In its sample, this clonotype was seen many times. The chain combines TRBV20-1 with TRBJ2-7; weak D call: TRBD2 (5 bases). Per germline, CDR1 DFQATT and CDR2 SNEGSKA (reference sequence). The CDR3 is 14 residues long. Between the trimmed V and J ends, which lost 1 base and 2 bases, there was a span of 12 bases. Written as DNA, the CDR3 is TGCAGTGCTAGAGGGGAAGCGGCAACCTACGAGCAGTACTTC. Amino acids: CSARGEAATYEQYF.

The genes are TRBV7-9 and TRBJ1-1; D uncertain. The CDR3 loop spans 15 amino acids. The germline V and J ends were trimmed by 3 bases and 0 bases, with 11 bases remaining between them. The germline V gene has CDR1 SEHNR and CDR2 FQNEAQ (reference sequence). The DNA of the CDR3 is TGTGCCAGCAGCTTTGGGATGGGGATGAACACTGAAGCTTTCTTT. Translation: CASSFGMGMNTEAFF.

The chain couples TRBV20-1 to TRBJ1-1; a weak D match, TRBD1 (6 bases). V was clipped by 1 base and J by 6 bases, with 9 bases between them. The CDR3 runs 12 residues. Per the germline V gene, CDR1 is DFQATT and CDR2 is SNEGSKA (reference sequence). Here the CDR3 reads CSARVRGPEAFF. In DNA, the CDR3 is TGCAGTGCTAGAGTGCGGGGGCCTGAAGCTTTCTTT.

This clonotype was seen a handful of times. The gene calls are TRBV7-9 and TRBJ2-7, with D possibly called TRBD1 or TRBD2 (5 bases each). Trimming shortened V by 5 bases and J by 2 bases, and 13 bases separated the two germline ends. The germline gives CDR1 SEHNR, CDR2 FQNEAQ (reference sequence). The CDR3 length is 14 residues. The CDR3 loop is CASSGRDGPYEQYF. CDR3 DNA sequence: TGTGCCAGCAGCGGCCGGGACGGACCCTACGAGCAGTACTTC.

Ten or more counts support this clonotype. The gene calls are TRBV7-9 and TRBJ2-7; either TRBD1 or TRBD2 may supply D (5 bases each). V lost 2 bases to trimming and J lost 5 bases, with 16 bases between them. The CDR3 totals 15 residues. Looked up from germline, CDR1 is SEHNR and CDR2 is FQNEAQ (reference sequence). The CDR3 region is CASSLRASTGHEQYF. CDR3 bases: TGTGCCAGCAGCTTACGGGCTAGCACAGGCCACGAGCAGTACTTC. The full variable domain, completed using reference TRBV7-9 and TRBJ2-7, is DTGVSQNPRHKITKRGQNVTFRCDPISEHNRLYWYRQTLGQGPEFLTYFQNEAQLEKSRLLSDRFSAERPKGSFSTLEIQRTEQGDSAMYLCASSLRASTGHEQYFGPGTRLTVT.

This chain connects TRBV19 to TRBJ2-7, with a tentative D call TRBD1 (5 bases). The CDR3 loop spans 15 amino acids. V lost 3 bases, J lost 2 bases, and 14 bases lay in between. Germline V lookup: CDR1 LNHDA, CDR2 SQIVND (reference sequence). CDR3 nucleotides: TGTGCCAGTAGTATGACGGACACCTCAACCTACGAGCAGTACTTC. Amino acids: CASSMTDTSTYEQYF.

The chain links TRBV29-1 to TRBJ2-5; 7 bases fit TRBD2. Losses at the gene ends were 4 bases for V and 1 base for J; bases not matched to a gene: 6. CDR1 and CDR2 (germline): SQVTM, ANQGSEA. There are 14 residues in the CDR3. CDR3 nucleotide sequence: TGCAGCGTTGGGTTTGGACTAGGCCAAGAGACCCAGTACTTC. Amino acids: CSVGFGLGQETQYF.

Points on this clonotype: This sequence may be a read error, since a much larger clone differs from it by one base. CDR3 residues: CASSLRTSGSDEQYF. As DNA, the CDR3 is TGTGCCAGCAGCTTACGGACTAGCGGGAGTGACGAGCAGTACTTC. The V gene is TRBV5-5, the J gene TRBJ2-7, with 13 bases that match TRBD2. This CDR3 contains 15 residues. Unmatched junction bases numbered 4, after V lost 2 bases and J lost 5 bases. Germline V gene data show CDR1 as SGHKS and CDR2 as YYEKEE (reference sequence).

In this sample, this clonotype turned up many times. The J gene is TRBJ2-7, the V gene TRBV4-3; D uncertain. V lost 0 bases and J 2 bases, leaving 8 bases between the germline ends. This CDR3 spans 14 amino acids. CDR1 is LGHNA, CDR2 YSLEER, per germline. This CDR3 is CASSQEVGTYEQYF. CDR3 sequence (DNA): TGCGCCAGCAGCCAAGAGGTGGGGACCTACGAGCAGTACTTC.

This chain uses TRBV10-3 with TRBJ2-7; D uncertain. The germline V gene has CDR1 ENHRY and CDR2 SYGVKD. This CDR3 is 14 amino acids long. V was cut by 2 bases and J by 3 bases, with 11 bases left in between. CDR3 amino acids: CAISEAGQNYEQYF. In nucleotides, the CDR3 is TGTGCCATCAGTGAGGCTGGCCAGAACTACGAGCAGTACTTC.

At least ten counts were recorded for this clonotype. The chain is built from TRBV9 and TRBJ1-1; possible D gene TRBD1, 5 bases. CDR3 size: 15 residues. With 2 bases removed from V and 0 bases from J, the gap between germline ends came to 11 bases. Germline V gene data show CDR1 as SGDLS and CDR2 as YYNGEE. The CDR3 spells CASSVGLQMNTEAFF. The CDR3 nucleotides are TGTGCCAGCAGCGTGGGACTGCAAATGAACACTGAAGCTTTCTTT.

The chain carries TRBV29-1 and TRBJ2-5, with D maybe TRBD2 (5 bases). Germline values: CDR1 SQVTM, CDR2 ANQGSEA. CDR3 length: 14 residues. The ends were cut back, 4 bases at V and 2 bases at J, with 14 bases in the middle. CDR3 DNA sequence: TGCAGCGTTGGGTTACGGGGTTTGCAAGAGACCCAGTACTTC. Translated, it gives CSVGLRGLQETQYF.

The chain recombines TRBV4-1 with TRBJ2-5; maybe TRBD2 (6 bases). The CDR3 totals 17 residues. Trimming took off 0 bases at V and 2 bases at J, with 16 bases between the two ends. Germline V gives CDR1 MGHRA, CDR2 YSYEKL. This chain's CDR3 is CASSQDGSNAGQETQYF. The DNA for the CDR3 is TGCGCCAGCAGCCAAGATGGATCTAATGCGGGACAAGAGACCCAGTACTTC.

This clonotype showed up many times. The genes are TRBV10-3 and TRBJ2-7, with a tentative D call TRBD1 (6 bases). Germline V gives CDR1 ENHRY, CDR2 SYGVKD. The CDR3 covers 14 residues. Trimming pared 6 bases from V and 0 bases from J, leaving 12 bases between. CDR3 sequence (DNA): TGTGCCATCAGCGACTCCAGGGGCTCCTACGAGCAGTACTTC. Amino acid sequence: CAISDSRGSYEQYF.

A note on this clonotype: The junction departs from the called germline gene at one end, perhaps through a read error. The V gene is TRBV28, the J gene TRBJ2-7; D possibly uses TRBD1 or TRBD2 (6 bases each). This CDR3 region has 13 residues. CDR1 MDHEN and CDR2 SYDVKM come from the germline V gene. DNA for the CDR3: TGTGCCAGCAGTTTAGGGGGGCCCTACAAGCAGTACTTC. Translation: CASSLGGPYKQYF.

The chain links TRBV24-1 to TRBJ1-2, with D possibly being TRBD1 (6 bases). The length of the CDR3 is 14 residues. V was shortened by 7 bases and J by 2 bases, with 13 bases between the two germline ends. CDR1 and CDR2 from the germline V gene are KGHDR and SFDVKD. The DNA for the CDR3 is TGTGCCACCAGCCGGAGGACAGCCAACTATGGCTACACCTTC. Amino acid sequence: CATSRRTANYGYTF.

This rearrangement joins TRBV29-1 to TRBJ1-2; D call uncertain. Trimming removed 4 bases at V and 3 bases at J, with 12 bases between. The CDR3 is 13 amino acids. The germline gives CDR1 SQVTM, CDR2 ANQGSEA. The CDR3 protein is CSVVSGWDYGYTF. CDR3 nucleotides: TGCAGCGTTGTGTCTGGGTGGGACTATGGCTACACCTTC.

This sequence joins TRBV11-1 and TRBJ2-5; TRBD2 matches 8 bases. V gave up 5 bases and J gave up 4 bases; unmatched junction bases: 9. The germline V gene has CDR1 SGHAT and CDR2 FQDESV (reference sequence). The CDR3 spans 15 residues. The CDR3 spells CASSPDPAGVETQYF. In DNA, the CDR3 is TGTGCCAGCAGCCCAGATCCAGCGGGAGTAGAGACCCAGTACTTC.